These 18 T cell receptor beta chains originate from one sample sequenced in a study of blood T cell repertoires in COVID-19. Method: immunoSEQ multiplex PCR; TCRdb's copy keeps in-frame clones and lacks some. The sample lists approximately 220,000 clones, 83% occurring once. The material sequenced was PBMCs or T cells enriched from blood (not recorded which). These TCRs come from a woman between 50 and 59 years old who had been exposed to COVID-19.

V and J are TRBV7-2 and TRBJ2-1, with D perhaps TRBD2 (5 bases). Trimming shortened V by 1 base and J by 0 bases, and 13 bases separated the two germline ends. Germline V gene sequence: CDR1 SGHTA, CDR2 FQGNSA. The CDR3 runs 17 residues. The chain's CDR3 is CASSLGRGQSSYNEQFF. CDR3 sequence (DNA): TGTGCCAGCAGCTTAGGCCGGGGTCAGAGCTCCTACAATGAGCAGTTCTTC. Full variable domain (remainder filled in from reference TRBV7-2 and TRBJ2-1): GAGVSQSPSNKVTEKGKDVELRCDPISGHTALYWYRQSLGQGLEFLIYFQGNSAPDKSGLPSDRFSAERTGGSVSTLTIQRTQQEDSAVYLCASSLGRGQSSYNEQFFGPGTRLTVL.

This clone occurred a few times. The V call is TRBV2, the J call TRBJ2-2; 11 positions match TRBD1. Trimming took 7 bases from V and 5 from J; bases not matched to a gene: 6. The germline V gene has CDR1 SNHLY and CDR2 FYNNEI. CDR3 length: 15 amino acids. The CDR3 reads CASTWTGGETGELFF. The DNA of the CDR3 is TGTGCCAGCACTTGGACAGGGGGCGAGACCGGGGAGCTGTTTTTT.

Written as DNA, the CDR3 is TGCGCCAGCAGCCAAGAAGCACAGGTAATCTACGAGCAGTACTTC. It codes for CASSQEAQVIYEQYF. The chain is built from TRBV4-3 and TRBJ2-7, with D perhaps matching TRBD1 (5 bases). The CDR3 runs 15 residues. The V end was cut by 0 bases, the J end by 3 bases, with 12 bases between. Germline-derived CDR1 and CDR2 are LGHNA and YSLEER.

This clone occurred a few times. The rearrangement links TRBV12-3 or TRBV12-4 to TRBJ2-1, with a possible D match to TRBD1 (5 bases). Trimming cost V 5 bases and J 5 bases, with 7 bases left between them. The CDR3 loop spans 12 amino acids. CDR3: CASSPDNNEQFF. The CDR3 nucleotides are TGTGCCAGCAGTCCGGACAACAATGAGCAGTTCTTC.

J is TRBJ1-1 and V is TRBV18; 12 positions match TRBD1. V lost 3 bases and J lost 4; bases outside the gene matches: 6. Per germline, CDR1 KGHSH and CDR2 LQKENI. CDR3 length: 16 residues. The CDR3 reads CASSPRQGQGATEAFF. DNA for the CDR3: TGTGCCAGCTCACCGCGCCAGGGACAGGGGGCCACTGAAGCTTTCTTT.

This clone was seen only once. The chain combines TRBV25-1 with TRBJ2-5; TRBD2 matches 7 bases. J lost 5 bases, V lost 4 bases, and 10 bases had no gene match. The CDR3 has 15 amino acids. Germline-derived CDR1 and CDR2 are MGHDK and SYGVNS. The CDR3 is CASSGSGRGRETQYF. The CDR3 region has the DNA TGTGCCAGCAGTGGTTCCGGGCGGGGGAGGGAGACCCAGTACTTC.

The chain joins TRBV10-1 to TRBJ1-1; a possible D gene is TRBD1 (5 bases). The CDR3 has 15 residues. From germline, CDR1 is WNHNN and CDR2 SYGVQD (reference sequence). V lost 6 bases, J lost 4 bases, and 18 bases lay in between. DNA for the CDR3: TGCGCCAGCAGGCCCGATCTAGGGGAACTCACTGAAGCTTTCTTT. It codes for CASRPDLGELTEAFF.

This clone appeared a few times. CDR3: CAISDGLAGGQGTQYF. DNA of the CDR3: TGTGCCATCAGTGACGGACTAGCGGGGGGGCAGGGTACGCAGTATTTT. The chain recombines TRBV10-3 with TRBJ2-3, with 15 bases lining up with TRBD2. Per the germline V gene, CDR1 is ENHRY and CDR2 is SYGVKD. This CDR3 comprises 16 residues. V was clipped by 3 bases and J by 8 bases; unmatched bases: 6.

DNA of the CDR3: TGTGCCAGCAGCCGTGTATTCTGGCCCGAACGCCAGTCCTACGAGCAGTACTTC. Translating gives CASSRVFWPERQSYEQYF. The V call is TRBV7-9, the J call TRBJ2-7; the D is unclear. Trimming removed 5 bases at V and 1 base at J, with 24 bases between. The CDR3 sequence is 18 residues long. Germline CDR1 reads SEHNR; CDR2 reads FQNEAQ (reference sequence).

The rearrangement links TRBV9 to TRBJ1-1; D is perhaps TRBD1 (5 bases). CDR3 length: 14 residues. Between the trimmed V and J ends, which lost 4 bases and 5 bases, there was a span of 15 bases. Germline V gene data show CDR1 as SGDLS and CDR2 as YYNGEE. The CDR3 protein is CASSLDPGGTEAFF. In nucleotides, the CDR3 is TGTGCCAGCAGCCTCGACCCTGGGGGGACTGAAGCTTTCTTT.

This clone was seen only once. V usage is TRBV7-9 and J usage is TRBJ1-2, with D unresolved. V was shortened by 4 bases and J by 2 bases, with 20 bases between the two germline ends. Germline lookup yields CDR1 SEHNR and CDR2 FQNEAQ (reference sequence). The CDR3 contains 17 residues. This chain's CDR3 is CASSSLIAGFLNYGYTF. For the CDR3, the DNA is TGTGCCAGCAGCTCCCTTATAGCCGGATTCTTAAACTATGGCTACACCTTC.

This clone appeared a single time. The J gene is TRBJ2-3, the V gene TRBV9; 9 bases align to TRBD2. Germline CDR1 reads SGDLS; CDR2 reads YYNGEE. The trim removed 7 bases at V and 2 bases at J, leaving 8 bases unmatched. The CDR3 runs to 15 residues. CDR3 sequence (DNA): TGTGCCAGCGACCCTAGCGGGGACCCCACAGATACGCAGTATTTT. Translated: CASDPSGDPTDTQYF.

The chain joins TRBV6-5 to TRBJ2-2; D might be TRBD2 (6 bases). CDR3 length: 14 amino acids. V gave up 7 bases and J gave up 6 bases, with 15 bases separating them. Germline V gives CDR1 MNHEY, CDR2 SVGAGI. CDR3 protein: CASKKPGVPGELFF. In DNA, the CDR3 is TGTGCCAGCAAAAAGCCGGGGGTCCCCGGGGAGCTGTTTTTT.

CDR3 DNA: TGTGCCAGCAGCCCCCTCTTATTGGAGACCCAGTACTTC. Protein: CASSPLLLETQYF. The gene calls are TRBV6-2 or TRBV6-3 and TRBJ2-5; unclear D gene. Germline CDR1 and CDR2: MNHEY and SVGEGT. The length of the CDR3 is 13 residues. Trimming took off 6 bases at V and 5 bases at J, with 13 bases between the two ends.

This chain joins TRBV9 and TRBJ1-1, with D possibly being TRBD1 (5 bases). CDR3 length equals 17 residues. Germline V gene sequence: CDR1 SGDLS, CDR2 YYNGEE. Trimming left V 0 bases short and J 1 base short, with 16 bases between. In DNA, the CDR3 is TGTGCCAGCAGCGTAGCTTTTGGAGGGCAGGGGAACACTGAAGCTTTCTTT. This encodes CASSVAFGGQGNTEAFF.

The genes are TRBV19 and TRBJ1-5; D is undetermined. CDR3 length: 14 residues. Trimming cost V 5 bases and J 3 bases, with 11 bases left between them. Looked up from germline, CDR1 is LNHDA and CDR2 is SQIVND (reference sequence). The CDR3 spells CASSWAVTNQPQHF. The CDR3 DNA follows: TGTGCCAGTAGTTGGGCAGTTACCAATCAGCCCCAGCATTTT.

This clone was observed a few times. This chain links TRBV20-1 with TRBJ2-5; D gene uncertain. V lost 4 bases and J 9 bases, leaving 9 bases between the germline ends. The CDR3 extends over 10 amino acids. The germline CDR1 and CDR2 sequences are DFQATT and SNEGSKA (reference sequence). This CDR3 is CSAKQVAQYF. The CDR3 coding sequence is TGCAGTGCTAAGCAGGTGGCCCAGTACTTC.

The chain uses TRBV4-2 and TRBJ1-2; D gene ambiguous. Germline CDR1 and CDR2: LGHNA and YNFKEQ. Trimming took off 1 base at V and 6 bases at J, with 15 bases between the two ends. The CDR3 has 15 amino acids. The CDR3 region is CASSQVIGVGDGYTF. In nucleotides, the CDR3 is TGTGCCAGCAGCCAAGTAATCGGGGTGGGAGATGGCTACACCTTC.